Listed here is a single TCR beta chain. This may come from a read error, since a much larger clone is one base off. The record originates from a study of kidney transplant recipient with SARS-CoV-2 infection. One entry per CDR3 protein results from TCRdb running MiXCR on the reads. The sample lists approximately 250,000 distinct CDR3 sequences; 29% were seen once. The ends were cut back, 5 bases at V and 6 bases at J, with 25 bases in the middle. Germline-derived CDR1 and CDR2 are MNHNY and SVGAGI (reference sequence). CDR3 length equals 17 residues. The chain joins TRBV6-6 to TRBJ1-2; D is uncertain. Sequenced material: a blood sample, taken at baseline and on day 111 from a kidney transplant recipient. The TCR sequence derives from a male patient in his thirties who had COVID-19 and was a kidney transplant recipient. A share of the T cells may be of graft donor origin. The CDR3, as DNA: TGTGCCAGCAGTGACGGTAAAGGTGGGAGAAAGACCCATGGCTACACCTTC. Protein: CASSDGKGGRKTHGYTF.